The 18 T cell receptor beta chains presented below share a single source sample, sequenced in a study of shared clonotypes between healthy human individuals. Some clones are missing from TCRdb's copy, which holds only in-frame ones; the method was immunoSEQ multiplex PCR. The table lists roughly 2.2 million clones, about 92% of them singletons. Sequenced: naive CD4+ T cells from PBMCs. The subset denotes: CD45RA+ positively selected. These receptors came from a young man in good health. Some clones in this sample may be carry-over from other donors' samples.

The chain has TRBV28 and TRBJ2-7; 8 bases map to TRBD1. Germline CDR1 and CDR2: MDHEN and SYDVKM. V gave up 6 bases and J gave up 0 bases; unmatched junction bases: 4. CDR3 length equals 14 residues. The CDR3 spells CASSGTGYSYEQYF. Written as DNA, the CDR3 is TGTGCCAGCAGCGGGACAGGTTACTCCTACGAGCAGTACTTC.

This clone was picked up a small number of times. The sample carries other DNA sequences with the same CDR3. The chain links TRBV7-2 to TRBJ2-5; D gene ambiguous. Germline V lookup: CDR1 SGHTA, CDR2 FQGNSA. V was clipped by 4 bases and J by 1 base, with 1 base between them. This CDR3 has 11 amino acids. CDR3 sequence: CASSSQETQYF. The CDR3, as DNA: TGTGCCAGCAGCTCCCAAGAGACCCAGTACTTC.

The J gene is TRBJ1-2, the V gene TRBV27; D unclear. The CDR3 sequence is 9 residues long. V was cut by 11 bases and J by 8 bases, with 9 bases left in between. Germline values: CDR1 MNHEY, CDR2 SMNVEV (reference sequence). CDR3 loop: CAGLRGYTF. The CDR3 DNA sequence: TGTGCCGGCTTAAGGGGCTACACCTTC.

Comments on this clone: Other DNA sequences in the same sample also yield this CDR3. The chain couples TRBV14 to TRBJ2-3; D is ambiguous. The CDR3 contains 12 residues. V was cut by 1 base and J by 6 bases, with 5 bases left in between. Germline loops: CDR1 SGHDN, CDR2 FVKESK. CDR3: CASSQVSDTQYF. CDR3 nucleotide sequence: TGTGCCAGCAGCCAAGTGTCTGATACGCAGTATTTT.

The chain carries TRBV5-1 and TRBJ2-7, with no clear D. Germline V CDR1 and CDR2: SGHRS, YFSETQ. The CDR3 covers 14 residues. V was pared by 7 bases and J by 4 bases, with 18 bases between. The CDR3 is CASRSRPGDYEQYF. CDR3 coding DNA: TGCGCCAGCCGTTCCAGACCTGGGGATTACGAGCAGTACTTC.

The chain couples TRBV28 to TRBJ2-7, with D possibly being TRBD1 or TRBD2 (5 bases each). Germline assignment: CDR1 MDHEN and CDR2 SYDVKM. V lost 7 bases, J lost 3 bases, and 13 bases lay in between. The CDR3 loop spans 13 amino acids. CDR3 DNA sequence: TGTGCCAGCACCGGGGCGGGCTACTACGAGCAGTACTTC. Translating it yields CASTGAGYYEQYF.

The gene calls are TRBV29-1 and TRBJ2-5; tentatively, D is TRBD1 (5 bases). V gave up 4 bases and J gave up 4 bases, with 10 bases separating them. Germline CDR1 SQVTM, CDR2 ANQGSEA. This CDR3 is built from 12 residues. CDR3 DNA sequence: TGCAGCGTTGTAGAGACAGTAGAGACCCAGTACTTC. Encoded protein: CSVVETVETQYF.

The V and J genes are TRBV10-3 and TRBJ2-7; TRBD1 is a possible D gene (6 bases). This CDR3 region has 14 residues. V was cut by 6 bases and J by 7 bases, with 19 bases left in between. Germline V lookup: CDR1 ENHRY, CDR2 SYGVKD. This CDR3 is CAISSGVLTKEQYF. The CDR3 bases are TGTGCCATCAGCTCAGGGGTCCTTACTAAGGAGCAGTACTTC.

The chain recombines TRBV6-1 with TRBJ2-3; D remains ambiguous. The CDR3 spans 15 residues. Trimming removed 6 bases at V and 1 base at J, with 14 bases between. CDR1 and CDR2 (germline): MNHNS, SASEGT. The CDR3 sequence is CASRTFYTGTDTQYF. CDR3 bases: TGTGCCAGCAGGACTTTCTATACGGGCACAGATACGCAGTATTTT.

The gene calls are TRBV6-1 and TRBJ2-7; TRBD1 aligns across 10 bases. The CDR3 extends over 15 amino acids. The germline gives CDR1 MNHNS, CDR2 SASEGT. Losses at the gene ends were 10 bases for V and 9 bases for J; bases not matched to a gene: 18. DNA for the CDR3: TGTGCCACCGACAGCCGCCGGGACAGGGGCCTGGGGCAGTACTTC. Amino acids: CATDSRRDRGLGQYF.

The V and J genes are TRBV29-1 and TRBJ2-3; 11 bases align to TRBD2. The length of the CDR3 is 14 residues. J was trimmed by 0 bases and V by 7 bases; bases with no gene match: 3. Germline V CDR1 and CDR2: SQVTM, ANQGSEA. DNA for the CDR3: TGCAGCGCTAGCGGGAGGACTAGCACAGATACGCAGTATTTT. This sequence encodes CSASGRTSTDTQYF.

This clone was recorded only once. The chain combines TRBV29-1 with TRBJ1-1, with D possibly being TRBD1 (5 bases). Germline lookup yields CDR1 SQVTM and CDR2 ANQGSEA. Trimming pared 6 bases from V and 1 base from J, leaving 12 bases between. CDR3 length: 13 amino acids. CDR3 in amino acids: CSVLGGANTEAFF. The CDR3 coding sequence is TGCAGCGTCCTCGGGGGAGCGAACACTGAAGCTTTCTTT.

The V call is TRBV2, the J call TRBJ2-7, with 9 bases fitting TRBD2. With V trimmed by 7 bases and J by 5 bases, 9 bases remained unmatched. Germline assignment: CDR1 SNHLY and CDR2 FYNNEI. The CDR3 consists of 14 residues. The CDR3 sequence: CASKVRTSVHEQYF. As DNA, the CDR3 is TGTGCCAGCAAAGTGAGGACTAGCGTCCACGAGCAGTACTTC.

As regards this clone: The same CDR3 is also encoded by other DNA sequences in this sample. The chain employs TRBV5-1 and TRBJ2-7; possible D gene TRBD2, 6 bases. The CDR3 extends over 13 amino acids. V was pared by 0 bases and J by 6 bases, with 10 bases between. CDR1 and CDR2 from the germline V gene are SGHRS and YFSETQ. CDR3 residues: CASSLVGGTEQYF. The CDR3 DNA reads TGCGCCAGCAGCTTGGTGGGAGGCACCGAGCAGTACTTC. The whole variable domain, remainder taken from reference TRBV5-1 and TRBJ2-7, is KAGVTQTPRYLIKTRGQQVTLSCSPISGHRSVSWYQQTPGQGLQFLFEYFSETQRNKGNFPGRFSGRQFSNSRSEMNVSTLELGDSALYLCASSLVGGTEQYFGPGTRLTVT.

The CDR3 loop reads CASSLQGGNEQFF. The CDR3 DNA follows: TGTGCCAGCAGCCTACAGGGAGGCAATGAGCAGTTCTTC. V usage is TRBV7-2 and J usage is TRBJ2-1; D might be TRBD1 or TRBD2, each matching 6 bases. CDR3 size: 13 residues. V was pared by 5 bases and J by 6 bases, with 11 bases between. The germline gives CDR1 SGHTA, CDR2 FQGNSA.

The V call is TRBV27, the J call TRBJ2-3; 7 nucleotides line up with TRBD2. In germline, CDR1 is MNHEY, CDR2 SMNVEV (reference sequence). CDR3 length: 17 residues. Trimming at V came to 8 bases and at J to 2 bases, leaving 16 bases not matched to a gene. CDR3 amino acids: CASGMLAVTSSTDTQYF. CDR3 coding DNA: TGTGCCAGCGGAATGCTAGCGGTAACCAGTTCCACAGATACGCAGTATTTT.

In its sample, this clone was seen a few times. CDR3: CASSSQEDTEAFF. In DNA, the CDR3 is TGCGCCAGCAGTTCTCAGGAGGACACTGAAGCTTTCTTT. The gene calls are TRBV5-1 and TRBJ1-1; D not certain. CDR1 and CDR2 (germline): SGHRS, YFSETQ. V shed 5 bases and J shed 3 bases, with 11 bases lying between them. This CDR3 has 13 residues. The full variable domain, completed using reference TRBV5-1 and TRBJ1-1, is KAGVTQTPRYLIKTRGQQVTLSCSPISGHRSVSWYQQTPGQGLQFLFEYFSETQRNKGNFPGRFSGRQFSNSRSEMNVSTLELGDSALYLCASSSQEDTEAFFGQGTRLTVV.

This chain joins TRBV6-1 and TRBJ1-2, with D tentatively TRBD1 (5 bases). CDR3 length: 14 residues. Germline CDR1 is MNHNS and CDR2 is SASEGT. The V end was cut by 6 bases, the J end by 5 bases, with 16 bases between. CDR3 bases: TGTGCCAGCAGAGGCCTCAGGGAAGGGTATGGCTACACCTTC. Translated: CASRGLREGYGYTF.